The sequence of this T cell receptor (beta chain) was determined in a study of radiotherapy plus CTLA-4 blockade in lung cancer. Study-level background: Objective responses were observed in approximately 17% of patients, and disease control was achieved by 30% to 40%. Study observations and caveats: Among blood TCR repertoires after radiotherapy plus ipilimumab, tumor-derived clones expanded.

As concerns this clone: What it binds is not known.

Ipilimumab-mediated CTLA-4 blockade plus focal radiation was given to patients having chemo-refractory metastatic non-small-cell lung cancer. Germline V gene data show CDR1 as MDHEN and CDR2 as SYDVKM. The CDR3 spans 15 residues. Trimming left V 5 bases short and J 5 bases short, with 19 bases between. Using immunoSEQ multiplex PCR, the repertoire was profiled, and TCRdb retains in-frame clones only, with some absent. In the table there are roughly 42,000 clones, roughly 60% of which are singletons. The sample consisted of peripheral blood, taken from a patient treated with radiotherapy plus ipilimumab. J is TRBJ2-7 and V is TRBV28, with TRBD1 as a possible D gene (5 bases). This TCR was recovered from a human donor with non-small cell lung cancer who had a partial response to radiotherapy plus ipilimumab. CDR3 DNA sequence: TGTGCCAGCAGTGTGCGGACCCTAGGGGTCGACGAGCAGTACTTC. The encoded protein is CASSVRTLGVDEQYF.